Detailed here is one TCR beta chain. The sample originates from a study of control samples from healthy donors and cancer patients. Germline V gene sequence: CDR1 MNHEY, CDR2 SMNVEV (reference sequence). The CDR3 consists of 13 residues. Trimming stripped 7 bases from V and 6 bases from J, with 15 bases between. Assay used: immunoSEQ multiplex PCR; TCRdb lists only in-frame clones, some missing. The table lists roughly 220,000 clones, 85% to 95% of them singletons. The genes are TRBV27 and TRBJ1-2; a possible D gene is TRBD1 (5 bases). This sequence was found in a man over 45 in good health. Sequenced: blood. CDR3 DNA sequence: TGTGCCAGCAAGGGAGGGTGGGACCATGGCTACACCTTC. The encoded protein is CASKGGWDHGYTF.